The entry below gives a single TCR beta chain sequence along with its context. Its antigen is not identified. The data originate from a study of radiation and T cells in renal cell carcinoma. Findings and limits, study-wide: From baseline, blood top tumor clonotypes peaked at 2 weeks post-radiation.

This CDR3 is built from 14 residues. V was trimmed by 1 base and J by 4 bases, leaving 11 bases between them. Germline loops: CDR1 SGHKS, CDR2 YYEKEE (reference sequence). Sample time point: blood 2 weeks post-SBRT. Treatment of the sample: 15 Gy SBRT to primary tumor, nephrectomy 4 weeks later. Data came from immunoSEQ multiplex PCR; TCRdb stores just in-frame clones and leaves some out. The sample holds under 150,000 clones, roughly four fifths seen once. The V call is TRBV5-5, the J call TRBJ2-5; the D gene could be TRBD1 or TRBD2 (5 bases each). This receptor was taken from a woman aged 55-69 years with renal cell carcinoma. The source was blood, collected from a patient whose treatment included radiotherapy and nephrectomy. CDR3 amino acids: CASSLLAGTETQYF. DNA for the CDR3: TGTGCCAGCAGCTTGCTGGCAGGGACAGAGACCCAGTACTTC.